The clone carrying this T cell receptor beta chain turned up a few times. The antigen is not known. The CDR3 runs to 11 residues. The V end was cut by 7 bases, the J end by 4 bases, with 7 bases between. The data were taken from a study of post-analysis software for immune sequencing data. Study-wide findings and caveats: Five or six TRBV segments, including TRBV5-6, TRBV5-1 and TRBV20-1, were more frequent in patients than controls.

cDNA libraries of TCR beta carried unique molecular identifiers. TCRdb redid the calling of the PCR reads with MiXCR, one entry per CDR3 protein. Among hundreds of thousands of distinct CDR3 sequences listed, around 40% were seen once. The receptor's source is a girl aged 5-17 years with multiple sclerosis. Sequencing was performed on blood. The chain combines TRBV12-3 or TRBV12-4 with TRBJ2-5, with D unresolved. Written as DNA, the CDR3 is TGTGCCAGCACCCGATCAGAGACCCAGTACTTC. This codes for CASTRSETQYF.